The T cell receptor beta chain under discussion was sequenced for a study of T cell changes during pregnancy in multiple sclerosis. TCRdb keeps only in-frame clones here, not all; method: immunoSEQ multiplex PCR. The sample includes tens of thousands of clones, roughly nine tenths of them seen just once. CDR1 and CDR2 from the germline V gene are MRHNA and SNTAGT. The ends lost 4 bases at V and 3 bases at J; junction bases unmatched: 0. The CDR3 consists of 14 residues. The chain joins TRBV6-4 to TRBJ2-1, with 10 nucleotides matching TRBD1. Sequenced material: peripheral blood, taken in the second trimester of pregnancy. The receptor was derived from a female donor with multiple sclerosis, enrolled in a pregnancy study. The CDR3, as DNA: TGTGCCAGCAGTGGGACAGGGGGCTACAATGAGCAGTTCTTC. Translation: CASSGTGGYNEQFF.